This T cell receptor (beta chain) was captured in a study of beta chain features in type 1 diabetes. General study results and limits: Equally in patients and controls, shorter templates might have been favored by PCR. In all four CD4+ subsets, TCRB CDR3 length was significantly, moderately reduced in type 1 diabetes. The VDJ junctions of type 1 diabetes patients carried fewer insertions and more deletions.

Every isolated RNA sample was fully reverse transcribed, so sequencing captured expressed TCRB transcripts. Sequencing used immunoSEQ multiplex PCR; TCRdb keeps in-frame clones, though not all of them. The sample gives 150,000 to 200,000 clones, more than 60% of which show up once; approximately 0.09% is in the top ten. Of note for this clone: No antigen is known for it.

CD4+ cells of the naive, central memory, regulatory and stem cell-like memory types were sorted via CD45RO/CCR7/CD25/CD127/CD95/CD27. This TCR was recovered from a man aged 30-40 years with type 1 diabetes. The sequenced material came from naive CD4+ T cells from blood.

DNA for the CDR3: TGCGCCAGCAGCCAAGATGCAGGGGTCTACGAGCAGTACTTC. It codes for CASSQDAGVYEQYF. The V call is TRBV4-1, the J call TRBJ2-7; D might be TRBD1 (6 bases). The CDR3 has 14 residues. The germline V gene encodes CDR1 MGHRA and CDR2 YSYEKL. V dropped 0 bases and J dropped 3 bases, with 9 bases sitting between them.